The rows below give T cell receptor beta chains drawn from one sample of a study of cytomegalovirus exposure and HLA in healthy donors. The repertoire was sequenced with immunoSEQ multiplex PCR; TCRdb's copy has only in-frame clones and lacks some. The sample lists 85,000 to 130,000 clones, approximately 70% occurring once. Sequenced sample: PBMCs. These receptors all come from a woman younger than 35 in good health and CMV-seropositive. Each CDR3 is given with its conserved first and last residue. A D gene is named only where the DNA matches it firmly. Where a row states a size, it is once, few, many or the class of an expanded clone; other rows omit it.

.	.	TRBV11-2	TRBJ2-3	CASGQTDTQYF	TGTGCCAGCGGACAAACAGATACGCAGTATTTT
.	.	TRBV27	TRBJ2-7	CASSLSGVGTYEQYF	TGTGCCAGCAGTTTATCCGGGGTTGGAACCTACGAGCAGTACTTC
once	TRBD2	TRBV9	TRBJ2-2	CASSGSGSDTGELFF	TGTGCCAGCAGCGGTAGCGGGTCGGACACCGGGGAGCTGTTTTTT
.	.	TRBV10-3	TRBJ1-1	CAITTGNTEAFF	TGTGCCATCACAACAGGGAACACTGAAGCTTTCTTT
.	.	TRBV6-5	TRBJ2-7	CAAQQGLRYEQYF	TGTGCCGCCCAACAGGGTTTGAGGTACGAGCAGTACTTC
.	.	TRBV5-1	TRBJ2-2	CASSWAGGGELFF	TGCGCCAGCTCCTGGGCCGGGGGCGGGGAGCTGTTTTTT
.	.	TRBV18	TRBJ1-1	CASSLRTASNAEAFF	TGTGCCAGCTCACTTAGGACAGCTTCGAACGCTGAAGCTTTCTTT
once	TRBD1	TRBV28	TRBJ2-7	CASSTRTGSYEQYF	TGTGCCAGCAGTACACGGACAGGGTCCTACGAGCAGTACTTC
.	TRBD2	TRBV30	TRBJ2-1	CAWSGKGLAASVQFF	TGTGCCTGGAGCGGGAAGGGACTAGCGGCTTCCGTGCAGTTCTTC
.	.	TRBV7-9	TRBJ2-1	CASSTGLAYNEQFF	TGTGCCAGCAGCACCGGACTGGCCTACAATGAGCAGTTCTTC
.	.	TRBV2	TRBJ2-2	CASSGRGTGELFF	TGTGCCAGCAGTGGACGGGGAACCGGGGAGCTGTTTTTT
.	.	TRBV27	TRBJ2-7	CASSHRGNFYEQYF	TGTGCCAGCAGCCACCGAGGGAATTTCTACGAGCAGTACTTC
.	.	TRBV29-1	TRBJ2-1	CSVEARLGEQFF	TGCAGCGTTGAAGCGAGGCTCGGTGAGCAGTTCTTC
.	TRBD2	TRBV11-1	TRBJ2-5	CASSPPRLAGVETQYF	TGTGCCAGCAGCCCGCCTCGACTAGCGGGAGTCGAGACCCAGTACTTC
.	.	TRBV6-5	TRBJ1-1	CASSYFRTAVNTEAFF	TGTGCCAGCAGTTACTTCCGGACAGCAGTGAACACTGAAGCTTTCTTT
once	.	TRBV5-4	TRBJ1-6	CASKRNNSPLHF	TGTGCGAGCAAGAGAAATAATTCACCCCTCCACTTT
.	.	TRBV4-1	TRBJ1-3	CASSQGGLVGNTIYF	TGCGCCAGCAGCCAAGGAGGGTTGGTTGGAAACACCATATATTTT
.	TRBD2	TRBV15	TRBJ2-7	CATSRASGPYEQYF	TGTGCCACCAGCAGAGCTAGCGGGCCCTACGAGCAGTACTTC
.	.	TRBV4-3	TRBJ2-1	CASSPPGGYNEQFF	TGCGCCAGCAGCCCCCCCGGCGGGTACAATGAGCAGTTCTTC
.	TRBD1	TRBV7-2	TRBJ1-1	CASSKTQGARFEAFF	TGTGCCAGCAGCAAGACACAGGGGGCGCGGTTTGAAGCTTTCTTT
.	TRBD1	TRBV27	TRBJ1-5	CASSPGGLQPQHF	TGTGCCAGCAGTCCAGGGGGCCTTCAGCCCCAGCATTTT
.	TRBD1	TRBV2	TRBJ2-1	CASSPGIGGFDEQFF	TGTGCCAGCAGCCCCGGGATAGGGGGCTTTGATGAGCAGTTCTTC
.	TRBD2	TRBV4-3	TRBJ2-5	CASSQDWIAGGVGETQYF	TGCGCCAGCAGCCAAGATTGGATAGCGGGAGGGGTGGGAGAGACCCAGTACTTC
.	.	TRBV27	TRBJ1-1	CASSPSGQWGNLNTEAFF	TGTGCCAGCAGTCCATCCGGACAGTGGGGGAATCTGAACACTGAAGCTTTCTTT
.	.	TRBV9	TRBJ2-2	CASSVVAINTGELFF	TGTGCCAGCAGCGTGGTAGCTATCAACACCGGGGAGCTGTTTTTT
.	.	TRBV4-3	TRBJ2-1	CASSEEGPSESYNEQFF	TGCGCCAGCAGCGAAGAGGGCCCTAGCGAGTCCTACAATGAGCAGTTCTTC
.	.	TRBV21-1	TRBJ2-7	CASSKDGSGSTDEQYF	TGTGCCAGCAGCAAAGATGGTAGCGGGAGCACCGACGAGCAGTACTTC
.	.	TRBV6-1	TRBJ2-3	CASRQGTDTQYF	TGTGCCAGCAGGCAGGGCACAGATACGCAGTATTTT
.	TRBD2	TRBV5-1	TRBJ2-1	CASSTVAGLDNEQFF	TGCGCCAGCAGCACTGTAGCGGGACTCGACAATGAGCAGTTCTTC
.	.	TRBV4-3	TRBJ2-1	CASSQDRAGAYNEQFF	TGCGCCAGCAGCCAAGATCGAGCCGGGGCCTACAATGAGCAGTTCTTC
once	TRBD1	TRBV18	TRBJ2-2	CASSPSSTGGTGELFF	TGTGCCAGCTCACCCTCATCTACAGGGGGCACCGGGGAGCTGTTTTTT
.	.	TRBV19	TRBJ1-2	CASSIEAQQPAYGYTF	TGTGCCAGTAGTATCGAGGCGCAGCAGCCTGCCTATGGCTACACCTTC
.	.	TRBV28	TRBJ1-5	CASLTGQGNQPQHF	TGTGCCAGCTTAACAGGTCAAGGGAATCAGCCCCAGCATTTT
.	TRBD1	TRBV9	TRBJ1-5	CASRDRAYGNQPQHF	TGTGCCAGCAGAGACAGGGCCTACGGCAATCAGCCCCAGCATTTT
few	TRBD1	TRBV7-7	TRBJ2-2	CASSLRAGGNTGELFF	TGTGCCAGCAGCTTACGGGCAGGGGGGAACACCGGGGAGCTGTTTTTT
.	TRBD2	TRBV6-5	TRBJ2-7	CATRRETYEQYF	TGTGCCACCCGGCGGGAGACCTACGAGCAGTACTTC
.	.	TRBV30	TRBJ1-5	CAWRSTGQNSNQPQHF	TGTGCCTGGAGATCGACAGGCCAAAATAGCAATCAGCCCCAGCATTTT
.	.	TRBV18	TRBJ1-5	CASSPPSVNQPQHF	TGTGCCAGCTCACCTCCCTCGGTCAACCAGCCCCAGCATTTT
.	.	TRBV4-3	TRBJ2-3	CASSQDAGSDTQYF	TGCGCCAGCAGCCAAGATGCGGGATCAGATACGCAGTATTTT
few	TRBD2	TRBV5-1	TRBJ2-5	CASSLAGLAGVETQYF	TGCGCCAGCAGCTTGGCGGGACTAGCGGGAGTAGAGACCCAGTACTTC
.	TRBD2	TRBV25-1	TRBJ2-2	CASSERQREAGELFF	TGTGCCAGCAGTGAACGTCAGCGGGAGGCCGGGGAGCTGTTTTTT
.	.	TRBV28	TRBJ2-3	CASSLLPPQSNGASTDTQYF	TGTGCCAGCAGTTTATTACCCCCCCAGTCTAATGGGGCTAGCACAGATACGCAGTATTTT
.	.	TRBV5-1	TRBJ1-2	CASALGAGGAGYTF	TGCGCCAGCGCCCTGGGCGCGGGGGGCGCCGGCTACACCTTC
.	.	TRBV4-2	TRBJ2-2	CASSQESSGNTGELFF	TGTGCCAGCAGCCAAGAAAGCAGCGGGAACACCGGGGAGCTGTTTTTT
.	TRBD1	TRBV5-6	TRBJ1-1	CASSLGQGTTEAFF	TGTGCCAGCAGCTTGGGACAGGGGACCACTGAAGCTTTCTTT
.	TRBD1	TRBV6-4	TRBJ2-5	CASSDVPGQGKETQYF	TGTGCCAGCAGTGACGTCCCGGGACAGGGAAAAGAGACCCAGTACTTC
.	TRBD2	TRBV15	TRBJ2-7	CATSRDRAGDGRAYEQYF	TGTGCCACCAGCAGAGATCGGGCCGGAGACGGGAGGGCCTACGAGCAGTACTTC
.	TRBD1	TRBV7-2	TRBJ2-7	CASGRDRGYEQYF	TGTGCCAGCGGCCGGGACAGGGGATACGAGCAGTACTTC
.	.	TRBV4-2	TRBJ2-1	CASSQDHFYYNEQFF	TGTGCCAGCAGCCAAGATCACTTCTACTACAATGAGCAGTTCTTC
.	.	TRBV6-5	TRBJ2-7	CASSSPGSEQYF	TGTGCCAGCAGTTCCCCCGGGAGCGAGCAGTACTTC
.	.	TRBV4-2	TRBJ2-5	CASSQDGYQETQYF	TGTGCCAGCAGCCAAGACGGGTACCAAGAGACCCAGTACTTC
few	TRBD1	TRBV27	TRBJ2-7	CASSSGTGVEQYF	TGTGCCAGCAGTTCCGGGACAGGGGTCGAGCAGTACTTC
.	.	TRBV9	TRBJ2-2	CASSAQRGRAGELFF	TGTGCCAGCAGCGCCCAACGGGGTAGGGCCGGGGAGCTGTTTTTT
.	.	TRBV10-2	TRBJ2-4	CASSRTGTKNIQYF	TGCGCCAGCAGTCGAACGGGGACCAAAAACATTCAGTACTTC